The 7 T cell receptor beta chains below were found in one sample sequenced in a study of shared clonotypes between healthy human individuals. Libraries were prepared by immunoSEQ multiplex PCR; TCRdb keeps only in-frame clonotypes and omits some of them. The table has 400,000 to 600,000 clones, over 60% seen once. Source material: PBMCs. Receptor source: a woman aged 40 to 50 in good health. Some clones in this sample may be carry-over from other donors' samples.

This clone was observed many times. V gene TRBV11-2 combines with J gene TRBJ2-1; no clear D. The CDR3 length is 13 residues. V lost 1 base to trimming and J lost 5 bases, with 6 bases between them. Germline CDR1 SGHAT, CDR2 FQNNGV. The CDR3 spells CASSLGYNNEQFF. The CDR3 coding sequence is TGTGCCAGCAGCTTAGGCTACAACAATGAGCAGTTCTTC.

The CDR3 DNA reads as TGTGCCATCAGTGATCCCCCCCCCTACGAGCAGTACTTC. Protein: CAISDPPPYEQYF. The chain combines TRBV10-3 with TRBJ2-7; no definite D call. Trimming took 3 bases from V and 2 from J, leaving 8 bases between them. The V gene's germline CDR1 is ENHRY and CDR2 SYGVKD. There are 13 residues in the CDR3.

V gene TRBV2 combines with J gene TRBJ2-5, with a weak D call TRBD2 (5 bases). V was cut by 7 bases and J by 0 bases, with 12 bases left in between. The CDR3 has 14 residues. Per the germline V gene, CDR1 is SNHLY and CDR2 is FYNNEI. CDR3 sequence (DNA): TGTGCCAGCAATCGGGGAATAAACCAAGAGACCCAGTACTTC. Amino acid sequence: CASNRGINQETQYF. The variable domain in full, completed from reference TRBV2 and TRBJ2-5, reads EPEVTQTPSHQVTQMGQEVILRCVPISNHLYFYWYRQILGQKVEFLVSFYNNEISEKSEIFDDQFSVERPDGSNFTLKIRSTKLEDSAMYFCASNRGINQETQYFGPGTRLLVL.

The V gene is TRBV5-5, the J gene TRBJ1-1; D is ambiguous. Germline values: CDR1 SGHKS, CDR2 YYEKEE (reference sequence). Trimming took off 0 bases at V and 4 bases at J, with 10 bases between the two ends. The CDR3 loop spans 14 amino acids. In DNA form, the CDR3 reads TGTGCCAGCAGCTTGGTCGGGTACCCCACTGAAGCTTTCTTT. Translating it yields CASSLVGYPTEAFF.

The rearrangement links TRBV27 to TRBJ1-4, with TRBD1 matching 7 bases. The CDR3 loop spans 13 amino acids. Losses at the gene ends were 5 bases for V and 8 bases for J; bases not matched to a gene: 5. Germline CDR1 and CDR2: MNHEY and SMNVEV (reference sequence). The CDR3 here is CASSRARGEKLFF. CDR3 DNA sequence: TGTGCCAGCAGTCGGGCCAGGGGGGAAAAACTGTTTTTT.

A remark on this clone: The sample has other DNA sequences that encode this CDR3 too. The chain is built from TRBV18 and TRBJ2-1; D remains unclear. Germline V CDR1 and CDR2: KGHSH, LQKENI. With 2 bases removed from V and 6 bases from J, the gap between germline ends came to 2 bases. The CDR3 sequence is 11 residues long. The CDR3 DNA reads TGTGCCAGCTCACCAAGCAATGAGCAGTTCTTC. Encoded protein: CASSPSNEQFF.

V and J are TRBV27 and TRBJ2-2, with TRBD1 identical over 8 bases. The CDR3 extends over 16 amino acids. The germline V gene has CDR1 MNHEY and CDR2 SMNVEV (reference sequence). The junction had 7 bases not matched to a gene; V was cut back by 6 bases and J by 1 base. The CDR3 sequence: CASRTRTGMNTGELFF. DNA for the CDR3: TGTGCCAGCAGAACTAGGACAGGGATGAACACCGGGGAGCTGTTTTTT.